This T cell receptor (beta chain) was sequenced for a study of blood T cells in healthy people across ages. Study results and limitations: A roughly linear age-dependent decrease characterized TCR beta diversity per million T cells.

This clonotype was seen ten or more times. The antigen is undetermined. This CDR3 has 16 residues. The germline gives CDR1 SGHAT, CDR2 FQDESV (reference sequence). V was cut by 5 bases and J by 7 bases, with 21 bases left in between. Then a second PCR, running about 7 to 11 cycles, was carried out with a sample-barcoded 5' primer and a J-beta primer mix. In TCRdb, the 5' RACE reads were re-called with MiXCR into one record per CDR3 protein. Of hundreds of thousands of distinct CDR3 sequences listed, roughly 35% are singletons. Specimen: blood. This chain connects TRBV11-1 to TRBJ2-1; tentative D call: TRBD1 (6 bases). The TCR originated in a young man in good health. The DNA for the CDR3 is TGTGCCAGCAGCCCCAGGGTTGGCAGGGGTCGAAATGAGCAGTTCTTC. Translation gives CASSPRVGRGRNEQFF.